Sequencing of this T cell receptor beta chain was carried out in a study of molecular identifiers for immune sequencing clone quantification (dated by TCRdb to 2017 to 2018). Describing the broader study: In a replicate experiment, RNA from 20,000 or 100,000 naive CD8 T cells was split into five aliquots, four of which were sequenced. This methods study benchmarked molecular-identifier clustering-based TCR repertoire sequencing (MIDCIRS) and TCR RNA copy counting, using CD8 T cells to do so. Findings and caveats that apply to the study as a whole: Modeling estimated around 3 recovered TCR RNA copies per cell, compared with roughly 10 by digital PCR, which implies roughly 30% capture efficiency. The naive libraries included spiked-in Jurkat TCR RNA (10 copies' worth), and this Jurkat TCR RNA is not part of the donor repertoire. In CMV-specific effector cells, clones with more than 20 RNA copies contained over 99% of molecules, whereas in naive cells such clones contained under 1% of molecules. A single cell's worth of spiked-in Jurkat TCR RNA was reported detectable even among 750,000 to 1,000,000 naive CD8 T cells. Without barcode sub-clustering, chimeric consensus sequences inflated TCR diversity; chimeras reached as high as 47%. Highly expanded clone sizes could be underestimated because identical TCR molecules may share a barcode.

The CDR1 and CDR2 encoded by the germline V gene (reference sequence) are LNHDA and SQIVND. V loses 0 bases, J loses 9 bases, and the germline ends lie 12 bases apart. The CDR3 measures 14 amino acids from cysteine to phenylalanine. Of the read, only the CDR3 DNA is kept; its 42 bases are in frame from base 1. Libraries of naive CD8 T cells were built from approximately 22,000 to 940,000 sorted cells, with 10%, 30% or 50% of the purified RNA used. On a BD FACSAria II, naive CD8 T cells were FACS-sorted as CD8+CD4-CCR7+CD45RA+ and collected into RLT Plus buffer. To test detection sensitivity, Jurkat RNA equal to around nine TCR copies was added to samples of roughly 18,000-1,100,000 naive CD8 T cells. Enrichment of CD8 T cells was done with RosetteSep CD8+ T Cell Enrichment Cocktail plus Ficoll-Paque, and ACK red cell lysis came afterward. In regard to this clonotype: Its specific antigen is unknown. No much larger clone exists at a distance of one base, and base qualities are not known.

Libraries were prepared through PCR. Reads for this sample came from a NextSeq 500. Bulk TCR libraries were prepared as previously described, using TCR primers listed in Table S5. Purification of total RNA was performed with the Qiagen AllPrep DNA/RNA kit. Before any analysis, reads coming from multiple sequencing runs of the same library were combined into one pool. In the source study's methods: Only reads with exact TCR constant sequence were kept, trimmed to 150 nt, and grouped by their 12-nt molecular barcodes. Reads in each barcode group were sub-clustered using a 15% Levenshtein threshold, and a quality-weighted consensus sequence was built for each RNA molecule. Non-functional sequences were filtered out, along with any lower-count sequence sitting one edit away from another sequence. Based on fitting two negative binomial distributions, any barcode sub-cluster with under 20% of the maximum read count was discarded. TCRdb ran its own pipeline on the public reads, namely fastp trimming at Q25 and MiXCR clone calling, and kept in-frame beta chains. Each entry is one CDR3 protein sequence, shown with its most common DNA and genes. It is TCRdb's table, rather than the study itself, that gives the V and J calls and clone size. The sample table shows under 600,000 distinct CDR3 sequences, and roughly 26% are seen once. The top ten clones comprise 0.7% to 0.9% of the sample.

Sequences were obtained from naive CD8+ T cells from blood, with Jurkat cell RNA spiked in. The cell subset or site label on this specimen signifies: FACS-sorted CD8+CD4-CCR7+CD45RA+ naive T cells. The receptor's source is a human donor in good health. Some libraries in this study had Jurkat cell RNA spiked in. The sequence links TRBV19 to TRBJ2-1; perhaps TRBD1 is the D gene, with 5 bases matching. The DNA is TGTGCCAGTAGTATAGAACCCTCAACAGGTGAGCAGTTCTTC. The resulting protein is CASSIEPSTGEQFF.